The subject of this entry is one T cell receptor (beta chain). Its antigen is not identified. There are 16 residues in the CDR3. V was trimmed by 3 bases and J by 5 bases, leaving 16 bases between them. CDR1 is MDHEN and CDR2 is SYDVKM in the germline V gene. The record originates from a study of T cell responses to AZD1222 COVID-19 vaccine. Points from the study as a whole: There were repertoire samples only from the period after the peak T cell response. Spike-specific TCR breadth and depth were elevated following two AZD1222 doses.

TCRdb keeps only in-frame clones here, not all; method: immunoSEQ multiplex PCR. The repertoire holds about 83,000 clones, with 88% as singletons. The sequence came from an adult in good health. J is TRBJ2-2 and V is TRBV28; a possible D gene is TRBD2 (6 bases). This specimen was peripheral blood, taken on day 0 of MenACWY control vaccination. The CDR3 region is CASSFVGGSRTGELFF. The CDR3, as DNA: TGTGCCAGCAGTTTCGTGGGAGGCTCGAGGACCGGGGAGCTGTTTTTT.